The clone carrying this T cell receptor (beta chain) was picked up a small number of times. Sequence at one end of the junction differs from germline and may be a read error. The record originates from a study of sequential checkpoint blockade in melanoma. Study summary: First-line arms were nivolumab then ipilimumab, or the reverse, randomized 1:1. Maintenance nivolumab came after either treatment sequence.

TCRdb's table, derived via immunoSEQ multiplex PCR, lists solely in-frame clones and lacks some. The table records about 20,000 clones, around 75% of them present only once. Sample treatment: randomized to nivolumab then ipilimumab (arm A) or the reverse (arm B). Live CD3+CD8+ CD19− CD56− cells were sorted from PBMCs. The clonotype comes from a human donor with melanoma. The sample in question was CD8+ T cells sorted from blood (inferred from file names), obtained from a patient given nivolumab and ipilimumab in sequence.

CDR3 nucleotides: TGTGCCATCAGCGACACCCAAACGACCCTTTTT. Protein: CAISDTQTTLF. The rearrangement uses TRBV10-3 and TRBJ2-3; D not certain. This CDR3 has 11 amino acids. Germline V gene sequence: CDR1 ENHRY, CDR2 SYGVKD.